The T cell receptor (beta chain) described here comes from a study of T cell changes during pregnancy in multiple sclerosis. CDR3 length: 13 residues. Germline CDR1 MNHEY, CDR2 SMNVEV (reference sequence). V gave up 8 bases and J gave up 8 bases; unmatched junction bases: 9. The repertoire was sequenced with immunoSEQ multiplex PCR; TCRdb's copy has only in-frame clones and lacks some. The repertoire includes some 100,000 clones, 85% to 95% of them detected once, and approximately 0.88% sits in the top ten. This receptor was identified in a female donor with multiple sclerosis, enrolled in a pregnancy study. The chain combines TRBV27 with TRBJ1-5, with 7 bases that match TRBD1. The sequenced sample was peripheral blood, obtained before pregnancy. The CDR3, as DNA: TGTGCCAGCTCAGGGGGTGGGCGGGAGCCCCAGCATTTT. Its protein product is CASSGGGREPQHF.